This passage covers 19 T cell receptor beta chains from one sample sequenced in a study of blood T cell repertoires in COVID-19. Using immunoSEQ multiplex PCR, the repertoire was profiled, and TCRdb retains in-frame clones only, with some absent. The data contain about 74,000 clones, more than 70% of them singletons. Sequencing input: peripheral blood. Receptors originate from a man over 45 with active COVID-19.

This clone was detected once. CDR3 protein: CASAGGQGANTQYF. CDR3 nucleotides: TGTGCCAGCGCAGGGGGACAGGGGGCGAATACGCAGTATTTT. The chain has TRBV3-1 (or the pseudogene TRBV3-2) and TRBJ2-3; 12 bases line up with TRBD1. Per germline, CDR1 LGHDT and CDR2 YNNKEL (reference sequence). CDR3 size: 14 residues. J gave up 7 bases and V 8 bases, and 7 bases lay outside the gene matches.

The J gene is TRBJ2-3, the V gene TRBV27; no reliable D call. The CDR3 sequence is 13 residues long. With 5 bases removed from V and 2 bases from J, the gap between germline ends came to 8 bases. CDR1 and CDR2 from the germline V gene are MNHEY and SMNVEV (reference sequence). CDR3 bases: TGTGCCAGCAGTGGCGGAAACACAGATACGCAGTATTTT. Encoded protein: CASSGGNTDTQYF.

The rearrangement uses TRBV7-9 and TRBJ2-7; D uncertain. V lost 5 bases to trimming and J lost 4 bases, with 9 bases between them. The CDR3 is 12 amino acids. Germline-derived CDR1 and CDR2 are SEHNR and FQNEAQ (reference sequence). CDR3 residues: CASSPSGYEQYF. The CDR3 DNA follows: TGTGCCAGCAGCCCTAGTGGGTACGAGCAGTACTTC.

Only a few counts were recorded for this clone. The rearrangement joins TRBV6-5 to TRBJ1-2, with D perhaps TRBD1 (5 bases). Germline CDR1 reads MNHEY; CDR2 reads SVGAGI. With 5 bases removed from V and 4 bases from J, the gap between germline ends came to 17 bases. CDR3 size: 15 residues. CDR3 amino acids: CASSRPSGVPYGYTF. The CDR3, as DNA: TGTGCCAGCAGTCGCCCATCGGGGGTTCCCTATGGCTACACCTTC.

The chain employs TRBV19 and TRBJ2-1, with a possible D match to TRBD2 (6 bases). Germline CDR1 and CDR2: LNHDA and SQIVND (reference sequence). This CDR3 is 15 amino acids long. The V and J ends lost 1 base and 1 base respectively, with 8 bases between them. The CDR3 DNA sequence: TGTGCCAGTAGTATAGGGGCGGGATCCTACAATGAGCAGTTCTTC. Translated: CASSIGAGSYNEQFF. The full variable domain, rest sourced from reference TRBV19 and TRBJ2-1, is DGGITQSPKYLFRKEGQNVTLSCEQNLNHDAMYWYRQDPGQGLRLIYYSQIVNDFQKGDIAEGYSVSREKKESFPLTVTSAQKNPTAFYLCASSIGAGSYNEQFFGPGTRLTVL.

The chain has TRBV18 and TRBJ2-7, with 8 nucleotides matching TRBD1. Germline lookup yields CDR1 KGHSH and CDR2 LQKENI. V shed 0 bases and J 2 bases; nucleotides not matched to a gene: 3. The CDR3 spans 15 residues. The DNA of the CDR3 is TGTGCCAGCTCACCACCGGGGACAGGAACCTACGAGCAGTACTTC. Protein product: CASSPPGTGTYEQYF.

The rearrangement joins TRBV2 to TRBJ2-6; a possible D gene is TRBD1 (5 bases). Germline V gives CDR1 SNHLY, CDR2 FYNNEI. The V gene lost 6 bases and the J gene lost 1 base, with 10 bases spanning the gap. The CDR3 covers 15 residues. CDR3 amino acids: CASRLTVSGANVLTF. In nucleotides, the CDR3 is TGTGCCAGCAGGCTGACAGTTTCTGGGGCCAACGTCCTGACTTTC.

V and J are TRBV5-4 and TRBJ2-1, with D possibly being TRBD1 (5 bases). The CDR3 runs to 14 residues. From germline, CDR1 is SGHNT and CDR2 YYREEE (reference sequence). Trimming shortened V by 4 bases and J by 7 bases, and 15 bases separated the two germline ends. CDR3 nucleotide sequence: TGTGCCAGCAGCAAGGACAAATCCCGAAATGAGCAGTTCTTC. It is translated as CASSKDKSRNEQFF.

This CDR3 is CASSQDDSEAFF. The CDR3 bases are TGCGCCAGCAGCCAAGATGATAGTGAAGCTTTCTTT. The gene calls are TRBV4-3 and TRBJ1-1; D is uncertain. Between the trimmed V and J ends, which lost 0 bases and 7 bases, there was a span of 6 bases. This CDR3 comprises 12 residues. The V gene's germline CDR1 is LGHNA and CDR2 YSLEER.

This chain joins TRBV11-3 and TRBJ2-5, with a possible D match to TRBD2 (6 bases). The V end was cut by 5 bases, the J end by 5 bases, with 12 bases between. Per the germline V gene, CDR1 is SGHNT and CDR2 is YENEEA. This CDR3 is built from 13 residues. CDR3 nucleotides: TGTGCCAGCAGCCTTACTAGCAGGGAGACCCAGTACTTC. Amino acids: CASSLTSRETQYF.

V and J are TRBV2 and TRBJ1-4; possibly TRBD1 for D (6 bases). The length of the CDR3 is 13 residues. Germline CDR1 and CDR2: SNHLY and FYNNEI. Trimming left V 6 bases short and J 7 bases short, with 12 bases between. The CDR3 loop reads CASRTGRIEKLFF. In nucleotides, the CDR3 is TGTGCCAGCAGAACAGGGCGAATTGAAAAACTGTTTTTT.

This chain links TRBV11-3 with TRBJ2-3, with 12 bases lining up with TRBD2. Germline CDR1 is SGHNT and CDR2 is YENEEA. This CDR3 is 17 amino acids long. V dropped 5 bases and J dropped 1; count of bases not matched to a gene: 7. The CDR3 region has the DNA TGTGCCAGCAGCCTGCGACTAGCGGGGGATGGCACAGATACGCAGTATTTT. Protein: CASSLRLAGDGTDTQYF. The variable domain in full, completed from reference TRBV11-3 and TRBJ2-3, reads EAGVVQSPRYKIIEKKQPVAFWCNPISGHNTLYWYLQNLGQGPELLIRYENEEAVDDSQLPKDRFSAERLKGVDSTLKIQPAELGDSAVYLCASSLRLAGDGTDTQYFGPGTRLTVL.

The V gene is TRBV6-5, the J gene TRBJ2-3, with D tentatively TRBD1 (6 bases). V was clipped by 6 bases and J by 5 bases, with 18 bases between them. CDR1 is MNHEY and CDR2 is SVGAGI in the germline V gene. The CDR3 runs 15 residues. The CDR3 loop reads CASRGDRLRGDTQYF. CDR3 coding DNA: TGTGCCAGCAGGGGCGACAGGCTTCGGGGAGATACGCAGTATTTT.

The chain has TRBV5-1 and TRBJ2-7, with 11 bases matching TRBD1. V trimming: 5 bases; J trimming: 3 bases; junction bases outside the gene matches: 7. The CDR3 length is 15 residues. Germline loops: CDR1 SGHRS, CDR2 YFSETQ. The CDR3 spells CASRRGTGGFYEQYF. The CDR3 DNA follows: TGCGCCAGCAGACGAGGGACAGGGGGTTTCTACGAGCAGTACTTC.

The CDR3 coding sequence is TGTGCCAGCAGCCTCGGACAGGGGACAGATACGCAGTATTTT. Translated, it gives CASSLGQGTDTQYF. The gene calls are TRBV16 and TRBJ2-3; 9 bases align to TRBD1. The J segment lost 3 bases and the V segment lost 4 bases, leaving 2 bases of the junction unmatched. The CDR3 is 14 amino acids. Germline-derived CDR1 and CDR2 are KGHSY and FQNENV. The full variable domain, with the rest looked up from reference TRBV16 and TRBJ2-3, is GEEVAQTPKHLVRGEGQKAKLYCAPIKGHSYVFWYQQVLKNEFKFLISFQNENVFDETGMPKERFSAKCLPNSPCSLEIQATKLEDSAVYFCASSLGQGTDTQYFGPGTRLTVL.

This chain links TRBV19 with TRBJ2-1; 13 nucleotides align to TRBD2. This CDR3 is built from 16 residues. V was clipped by 4 bases and J by 4 bases; unmatched bases: 4. Germline CDR1 is LNHDA and CDR2 is SQIVND (reference sequence). The CDR3 spells CASSKPGLAGYNEQFF. The CDR3, as DNA: TGTGCCAGTAGTAAACCGGGACTAGCGGGATACAATGAGCAGTTCTTC.

J is TRBJ2-7 and V is TRBV29-1; weak D call: TRBD1 (5 bases). CDR1 SQVTM and CDR2 ANQGSEA come from the germline V gene. This CDR3 spans 14 amino acids. The ends were cut back, 4 bases at V and 6 bases at J, with 19 bases in the middle. The CDR3 loop is CSVVGPGANLEQYF. The CDR3 region has the DNA TGCAGCGTTGTGGGCCCTGGGGCGAACCTCGAGCAGTACTTC.

V is TRBV7-2 and J is TRBJ1-2; 7 bases align to TRBD1. Looked up from germline, CDR1 is SGHTA and CDR2 is FQGNSA. The CDR3 has 16 amino acids. Unmatched junction bases numbered 18, after V lost 1 base and J lost 13 bases. In DNA, the CDR3 is TGTGCCAGCAGCTTAGTTACCCCGCGACAGGGAAAATGTTGCACCTTC. It specifies CASSLVTPRQGKCCTF.

This chain joins TRBV15 and TRBJ1-5; D is unresolved. Germline V gene sequence: CDR1 LNHNV, CDR2 YYDKDF (reference sequence). The CDR3 contains 13 residues. V dropped 0 bases and J dropped 6 bases, with 6 bases sitting between them. CDR3 nucleotide sequence: TGTGCCACCAGCAGAGATGTCAGTCAGCCCCAGCATTTT. It is translated as CATSRDVSQPQHF.